This T cell receptor beta chain was identified in a study of shared clonotypes between healthy human individuals. Turning to the study itself: Per donor, CD8 memory used one plate, CD8 naive used two, CD4 memory used three and CD4 naive used three.

Findings of the study overall: Larger estimated richness was generally recorded for naive subsets relative to memory subsets.

Genomic DNA of every subset was divided equally among multiple immunoSEQ plates. Measured with immunoSEQ multiplex PCR; TCRdb has only the in-frame clones, and not every one. The sample records roughly 2.1 million clones, 90% to 95% being singletons. With regard to this clone: Its specificity is unknown.

The CDR3 is made up of 11 amino acids. The V gene lost 10 bases and the J gene lost 4 bases, with 10 bases spanning the gap. Germline V gene sequence: CDR1 MDHEN, CDR2 SYDVKM. The naive CD8 subset, CD45RO-negative cells positively selected for CCR7, excluded terminally differentiated effector memory CD45RA+ cells. Donors comprised only Caucasian adults living in Nashville, Tennessee. The TCR was taken from a man aged 18 to 29 in good health. Some clones in this sample may be carry-over from other donors' samples. What was sequenced was naive CD8+ T cells from PBMCs. The chain uses TRBV28 and TRBJ1-1, with D unresolved. CDR3 DNA sequence: TGTGCCATACTATCGGGCACTGAAGCTTTCTTT. This translates into CAILSGTEAFF.